Listed below are T cell receptor beta chains from one sample, sequenced in a study of post-analysis software for immune sequencing data. TCRdb re-called the PCR reads with MiXCR, one entry per CDR3 protein. The sample contains around 400,000 distinct CDR3 sequences, roughly 35% of which appear only once. The material sequenced was blood. These receptors were taken from a girl between 5 and 17 years old with multiple sclerosis. Each CDR3 is given without its conserved first and last residue. The D gene is left open where the match is weak.

v_gene	j_gene	d_gene	CDR3aa
TRBV6-5	TRBJ2-5	-	ASGTRETQY
TRBV30	TRBJ2-7	TRBD2	AWSVLGGGEQY
TRBV12-3/TRBV12-4	TRBJ1-2	-	ASSQLRGADGYT
TRBV12-3/TRBV12-4	TRBJ2-7	-	ASTLDGAFSYEQY
TRBV7-6	TRBJ2-3	-	ASSFGGGASTDTQY
TRBV29-1	TRBJ2-3	-	SVRTGEGRGNTQY
TRBV7-8	TRBJ1-6	-	ASSLAQGRNSPLH
TRBV27	TRBJ2-5	TRBD1	ACSFLGQGYQETQY
TRBV12-3/TRBV12-4	TRBJ2-1	-	ASSSGPYNEQF
TRBV6-5	TRBJ2-5	-	ASTDPRGETQY
TRBV20-1	TRBJ2-2	-	SARKGTGEPF
TRBV7-9	TRBJ1-4	TRBD1	ASSARQGTNEKLF
TRBV28	TRBJ2-3	-	ASSFLTRGAPDTQY
TRBV7-9	TRBJ1-4	TRBD1	ASSSWDREEKLF
TRBV10-3	TRBJ2-5	-	AISEWQQETQY
TRBV27	TRBJ1-2	-	ATRGYGYT
TRBV12-3/TRBV12-4	TRBJ2-7	-	ASSLGYGSYLSYEQY
TRBV20-1	TRBJ2-1	TRBD2	SATGLGLAGADNEQF
TRBV10-3	TRBJ1-5	-	AIHRDPTQPQH
TRBV6-5	TRBJ1-1	-	ASRRGLTEAF
TRBV6-5	TRBJ1-4	TRBD1	ASSYGMDRFNEKLF
TRBV16	TRBJ1-2	-	ASSQFGGVDDYGYT
TRBV9	TRBJ2-1	TRBD2	ASSVLGSGGKNEQF
TRBV6-2/TRBV6-3	TRBJ2-1	TRBD2	ASSSSASGGYRYNEQF
TRBV7-9	TRBJ2-2	-	ASSWGSFGGELF
TRBV12-3/TRBV12-4	TRBJ2-4	-	ASSLGGNIQY